This T cell receptor (beta chain) was profiled in a study of T cells expressing NK-cell markers. General study results and limits: No clear determination of HCMV specificity was made for expanded NKG2C+ T cell clones. In several donors, dominant CD3+CD56+NKG2C+ clones formed about 1.0-8% of CD8+ cells. The leading position in the CD3+CD56-NKG2C+ fraction of a handful of donors also went to these clonotypes.

In generating TCR beta cDNA, 5'RACE template switching with UMIs was used. TCRdb re-called the 5' RACE reads and gives one entry per CDR3 protein, without DNA. This sample lists 440,000 or so distinct CDR3 sequences; its ten largest clones have 6% to 8%. The CDR3 totals 14 residues. Germline V gene data show CDR1 as SGDLS and CDR2 as YYNGEE. About this clonotype itself: Antigen specificity is unknown.

The sequence was collected from a woman between 18 and 70 years old in good health. The source material was blood T cells: a sorted CD56 or NKG2C T cell subset, CD4+ or CD8+ T cells, or bulk PBMC T cells (not recorded which). This sequence joins TRBV9 and TRBJ1-5. CDR3 sequence reads: CASSVAISNQPQHF.